Described below is a single T cell receptor beta chain sequence and its context. This CDR3 has 17 residues. The V and J ends lost 2 bases and 2 bases, in that order; junction bases with no gene match: 6. The germline V gene has CDR1 LGHDT and CDR2 YNNKEL (reference sequence). The data originate from a study of regulatory T cells in long-lasting Graves disease. Regarding time point: newly diagnosed GD, antithyroid drugs for less than 3 months. The TCR library was made from RNA extracted from PBMCs. Construction of the TCR beta libraries employed iRepertoire HTBI primers in conjunction with Arm-PCR of CDR3 regions. One entry per CDR3 protein, called by TCRdb with MiXCR from the multiplex PCR reads. This sample yields hundreds of thousands of distinct CDR3 sequences, of which roughly 15% are seen a single time; more than 15% belongs to the top ten. The same data also went into a second study, on T cells in Graves' hyperthyroidism and ophthalmopathy. In that study: Graves' hyperthyroidism showing no ophthalmopathy progression within 18 months was considered stable. Uncontrolled infection, other autoimmune disease, pregnancy or lactation excluded patients.

The receptor comes from a woman younger than 45 with Graves disease. The gene calls are TRBV3-1 and TRBJ2-5; 12 bases agree with TRBD2. The specimen comprised peripheral blood mononuclear cells (PBMCs), sampled at new diagnosis, from a patient treated with antithyroid drugs. This CDR3 is CASSQRLAGVPQETQYF. The CDR3 DNA sequence: TGTGCCAGCAGCCAACGACTAGCGGGAGTTCCTCAAGAGACCCAGTACTTC.